This T cell receptor (beta chain) comes out of a study of neoadjuvant anti-PD-1 for oral cavity cancer. Germline V gene sequence: CDR1 WSHSY, CDR2 SAAADI. The CDR3 has 16 residues. Trimming cost V 4 bases and J 2 bases; bases outside gene matches: 7. Here immunoSEQ multiplex PCR was the method, and the copy in TCRdb shows in-frame clones only, minus some. The sample holds fewer than 8,500 clones, just over 75% seen once. The V and J genes are TRBV10-2 and TRBJ2-5, with 10 bases fitting TRBD2. The sequencing here drew on PBMCs, taken before nivolumab (anti-PD-1) treatment. The sequence was collected from a person aged 35-79 years with oral cavity squamous cell carcinoma. The CDR3 protein is CASSATGTSDQETQYF. Here the CDR3 DNA reads TGCGCCAGCAGTGCCACCGGGACTAGCGATCAAGAGACCCAGTACTTC.